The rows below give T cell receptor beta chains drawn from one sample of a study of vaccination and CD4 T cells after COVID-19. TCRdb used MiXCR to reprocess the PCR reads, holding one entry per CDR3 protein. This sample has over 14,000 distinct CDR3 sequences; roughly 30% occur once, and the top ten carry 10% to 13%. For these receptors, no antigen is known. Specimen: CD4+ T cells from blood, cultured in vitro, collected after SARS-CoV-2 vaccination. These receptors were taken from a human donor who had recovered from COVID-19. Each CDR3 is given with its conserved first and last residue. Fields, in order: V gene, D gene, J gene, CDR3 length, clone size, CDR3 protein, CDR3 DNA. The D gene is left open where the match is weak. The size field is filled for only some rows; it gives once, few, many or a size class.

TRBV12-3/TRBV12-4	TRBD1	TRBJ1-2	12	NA	CASSWGQGGYTF	TGTGCCAGCAGTTGGGGACAGGGAGGCTACACCTTC
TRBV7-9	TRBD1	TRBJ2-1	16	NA	CASSLAPGGVNNEQFF	TGTGCCAGCAGCTTAGCCCCAGGGGGAGTAAACAATGAGCAGTTCTTC
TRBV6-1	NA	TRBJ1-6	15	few	CASSGRSSYNSPLHF	TGTGCCAGCAGCGGCAGGAGCTCCTATAATTCACCCCTCCACTTT
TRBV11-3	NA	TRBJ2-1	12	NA	CASSLGPKEQFF	TGTGCCAGCAGCTTAGGTCCTAAAGAGCAGTTCTTC
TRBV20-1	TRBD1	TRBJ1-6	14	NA	CSARDNRGSSPLHF	TGCAGTGCTAGAGATAACAGGGGTAGTTCACCCCTCCACTTT
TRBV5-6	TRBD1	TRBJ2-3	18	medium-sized	CASSLLRPGQGSTDTQYF	TGTGCCAGCAGCTTGTTGCGCCCGGGACAGGGGAGCACAGATACGCAGTATTTT
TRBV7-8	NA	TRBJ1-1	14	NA	CASSLAGMNTEAFF	TGTGCCAGCAGCTTAGCAGGAATGAACACTGAAGCTTTCTTT
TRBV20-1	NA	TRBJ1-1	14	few	CSASRRFMNTEAFF	TGCAGTGCTAGTCGTCGGTTCATGAACACTGAAGCTTTCTTT
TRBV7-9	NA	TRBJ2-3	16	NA	CASSPIIHRSTDTQYF	TGTGCCAGCAGCCCCATAATACACAGAAGTACAGATACGCAGTATTTT
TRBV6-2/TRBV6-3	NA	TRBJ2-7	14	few	CASTASYHSYEQYF	TGTGCCAGCACCGCTAGCTACCACTCCTACGAGCAGTACTTC
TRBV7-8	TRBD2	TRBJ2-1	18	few	CASSLNRASGPFKGEQFF	TGTGCCAGCAGCTTAAATAGGGCTAGCGGGCCGTTTAAGGGAGAGCAGTTCTTC
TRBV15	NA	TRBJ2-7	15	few	CATSRDRGSSYEQYF	TGTGCCACCAGCAGAGATCGAGGGAGCTCCTACGAGCAGTACTTC
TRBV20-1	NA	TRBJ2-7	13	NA	CSARRGYSYEQYF	TGCAGTGCTAGGCGAGGGTACTCCTACGAGCAGTACTTC
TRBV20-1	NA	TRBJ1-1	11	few	CSVRRPPEAFF	TGCAGTGTTCGCCGACCGCCTGAAGCTTTCTTT
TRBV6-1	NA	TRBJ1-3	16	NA	CASRIGGAVGGNTIYF	TGTGCCAGCAGGATCGGTGGGGCGGTGGGTGGAAACACCATATATTTT
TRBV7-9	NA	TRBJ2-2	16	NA	CASSLGLRESTGELFF	TGTGCCAGCAGCTTAGGTCTCAGGGAATCCACCGGGGAGCTGTTTTTT
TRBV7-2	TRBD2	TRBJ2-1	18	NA	CASSFIFVIGREPNEQFF	TGTGCCAGCAGCTTCATCTTCGTGATCGGGCGGGAGCCTAATGAGCAGTTCTTC
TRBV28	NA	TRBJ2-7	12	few	CASSLQPGRAYF	TGTGCCAGCAGTTTACAACCAGGGCGGGCGTACTTC
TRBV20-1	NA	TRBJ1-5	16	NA	CSARDWWRDSNQPQHF	TGCAGTGCTAGAGATTGGTGGCGGGATAGCAATCAGCCCCAGCATTTT
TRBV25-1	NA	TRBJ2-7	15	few	CASSEGRVRSYEQYF	TGTGCCAGCAGTGAAGGAAGGGTCCGCTCCTACGAGCAGTACTTC
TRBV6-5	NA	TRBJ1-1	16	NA	CASSYSTGRRGTEAFF	TGTGCCAGCAGTTACTCGACAGGTCGGAGGGGCACTGAAGCTTTCTTT
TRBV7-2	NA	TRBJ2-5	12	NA	CASSPWGETQYF	TGTGCCAGCAGTCCCTGGGGGGAGACCCAGTACTTC
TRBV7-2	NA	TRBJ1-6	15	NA	CASSLVYRNNSPLHF	TGTGCCAGCAGCTTAGTATACAGGAATAACTCACCCCTCCACTTT
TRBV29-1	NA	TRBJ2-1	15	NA	CSVAQGGSAYNEQFF	TGCAGCGTTGCTCAGGGGGGGAGCGCCTACAATGAGCAGTTCTTC
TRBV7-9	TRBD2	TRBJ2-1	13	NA	CASRGLARNEQFF	TGTGCCAGTAGGGGACTAGCGAGAAATGAGCAGTTCTTC
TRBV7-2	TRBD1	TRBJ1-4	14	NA	CASSRQGGNEKLFF	TGTGCCAGCAGTCGACAGGGCGGTAATGAAAAACTGTTTTTT
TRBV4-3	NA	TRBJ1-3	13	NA	CASSLNSGNTIYF	TGCGCCAGCAGCCTCAACTCTGGAAACACCATATATTTT
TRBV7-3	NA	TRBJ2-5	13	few	CASGERWKETQYF	TGTGCCAGCGGGGAGCGCTGGAAAGAGACCCAGTACTTC
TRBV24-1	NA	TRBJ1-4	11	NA	CATSDRRELFF	TGTGCCACGAGCGACAGGAGAGAACTGTTTTTT
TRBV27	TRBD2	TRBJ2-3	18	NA	CASSLSALAGGYGDTQYF	TGTGCCAGCAGTTTATCGGCCTTGGCGGGAGGGTATGGAGATACGCAGTATTTT
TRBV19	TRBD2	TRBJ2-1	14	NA	CASSMRTGTSVRFF	TGTGCCAGTAGTATGAGGACGGGGACTAGTGTTCGGTTCTTC
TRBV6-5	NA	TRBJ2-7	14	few	CASSSQGPPGEQYF	TGTGCCAGCAGTTCCCAGGGCCCACCTGGCGAGCAGTACTTC
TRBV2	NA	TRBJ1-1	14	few	CASSANTDNTEAFF	TGTGCCAGCAGTGCCAACACGGACAACACTGAAGCTTTCTTT
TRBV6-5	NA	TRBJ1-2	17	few	CASSYGRKQGPGSGYTF	TGTGCCAGCAGTTACGGGCGCAAACAGGGCCCGGGATCGGGCTACACCTTC
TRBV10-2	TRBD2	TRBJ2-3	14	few	CASSRGLASDTQYF	TGCGCCAGCAGCAGGGGACTAGCCTCAGATACGCAGTATTTT
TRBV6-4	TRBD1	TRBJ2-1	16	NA	CASSDSLGTGYDEQFF	TGTGCCAGCAGTGACTCCTTAGGGACAGGGTACGATGAGCAGTTCTTC
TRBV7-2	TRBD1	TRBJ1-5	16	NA	CASSGDRDYSNQPQHF	TGTGCCAGCAGCGGGGACAGGGATTATAGCAATCAGCCCCAGCATTTT
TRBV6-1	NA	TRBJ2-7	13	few	CASSSGTNYEQYF	TGTGCCAGCAGCTCCGGGACAAACTACGAGCAGTACTTC
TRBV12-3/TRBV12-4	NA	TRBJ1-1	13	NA	CASSLRARPEAFF	TGTGCCAGCAGTTTAAGGGCCCGCCCTGAAGCTTTCTTT
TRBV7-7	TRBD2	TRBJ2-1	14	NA	CASSFSGSSDEQFF	TGTGCCAGCAGTTTTAGCGGGAGTTCAGATGAGCAGTTCTTC
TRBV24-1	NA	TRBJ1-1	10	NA	CATTPKGAFF	TGTGCCACCACCCCAAAAGGGGCTTTCTTT
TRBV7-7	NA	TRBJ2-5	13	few	CASSPTVLTAQYF	TGTGCTAGCAGCCCGACGGTCTTGACGGCCCAGTACTTC
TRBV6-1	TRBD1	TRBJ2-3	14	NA	CASRLQGGTDTQYF	TGTGCCAGCCGACTACAGGGGGGCACAGATACGCAGTATTTT
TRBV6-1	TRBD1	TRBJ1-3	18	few	CASSPWTGGIVTGNTIYF	TGTGCCAGCAGCCCCTGGACAGGGGGTATTGTAACTGGAAACACCATATATTTT
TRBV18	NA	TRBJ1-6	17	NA	CASSKIEMGSTNSPLHF	TGTGCCAGCTCGAAAATCGAGATGGGGAGTACTAATTCACCCCTCCACTTT
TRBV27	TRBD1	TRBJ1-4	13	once	CASSFQGAEKLFF	TGTGCCAGCAGTTTCCAGGGGGCCGAAAAACTGTTTTTT
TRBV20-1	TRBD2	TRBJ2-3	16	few	CSARKLAGSSTDTQYF	TGCAGTGCTAGAAAACTAGCGGGGTCTAGCACAGATACGCAGTATTTT
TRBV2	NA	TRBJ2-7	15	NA	CASLDMAGGGGEQYF	TGTGCCAGCCTGGACATGGCGGGCGGAGGGGGCGAGCAGTACTTC